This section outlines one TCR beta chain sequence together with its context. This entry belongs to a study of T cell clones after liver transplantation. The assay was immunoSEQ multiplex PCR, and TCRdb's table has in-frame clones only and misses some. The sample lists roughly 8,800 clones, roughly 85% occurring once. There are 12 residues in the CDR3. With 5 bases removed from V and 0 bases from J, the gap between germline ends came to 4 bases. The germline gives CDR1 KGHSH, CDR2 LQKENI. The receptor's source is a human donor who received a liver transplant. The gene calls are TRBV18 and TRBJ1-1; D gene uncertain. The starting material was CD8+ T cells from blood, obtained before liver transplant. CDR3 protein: CASSSVNTEAFF. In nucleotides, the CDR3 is TGTGCCAGCTCATCGGTGAACACTGAAGCTTTCTTT.